This TCR beta chain comes out of a study of cytomegalovirus exposure and HLA in healthy donors. The PCR used 60 Vbeta and 13 Jbeta primers. Only in-frame clones appear in the TCRdb table, and some are missing; sequencing was by immunoSEQ multiplex PCR. The sample holds 150,000 to 200,000 clones, over 75% seen once. V lost 0 bases to trimming and J lost 0 bases, with 3 bases between them. Germline V CDR1 and CDR2: SGDLS, YYNGEE. The CDR3 runs 13 residues. As to this clone: Its specificity is not known.

The study's findings and limits: A later analysis linked a missense variant in DCLRE1C to the trimming of TCR beta V and J genes. Confirmation was obtained in vitro that a few CMV-associated chains are specific for CMV antigens. A later analysis linked around 17,000 TCR beta sequences to HLA alleles at 0.05 false discovery rate.

This TCR was recovered from a woman in her 50s in good health and CMV-seropositive. Sequences were obtained from PBMCs. This chain joins TRBV9 and TRBJ1-2, with unresolved D. The CDR3 loop reads CASSVVTNYGYTF. CDR3 nucleotides: TGTGCCAGCAGCGTAGTAACTAACTATGGCTACACCTTC.